The rows below give T cell receptor beta chains drawn from one sample of a study of patients and donors after allogeneic stem cell transplantation. From the RT-PCR reads, TCRdb called clonotypes with MiXCR, one entry per CDR3 protein. The table shows 190,000 or so distinct CDR3 sequences, with 41% occurring only once. Sequencing was carried out using blood, either unsorted or a sorted T cell fraction (not recorded which). These receptors came from a human donor who was either an allogeneic HSCT recipient or a stem cell or donor lymphocyte infusion donor (not recorded which). It is not recorded whose cells these are; they may come from a transplant donor. CDR3s include the opening cysteine and the closing phenylalanine or tryptophan. The order of the fields is clone size, J gene, V gene, CDR3 protein. Rows give clone size only sometimes, using once, few, many, or a class for an expanded clone.

>-|TRBJ1-1|TRBV10-3
CAISESLAGENTEAFF
>few|TRBJ1-1|TRBV4-3
CASSQAGTATEAFF
>-|TRBJ2-1|TRBV30
CAWSVSGFNEQFF
>-|TRBJ1-6|TRBV6-5
CASSNPGGGSPLHF
>-|TRBJ2-7|TRBV28
CASSLEDRDHGEQYF
>few|TRBJ2-4|TRBV11-1
CASSYSVDKGIQYF
>-|TRBJ2-1|TRBV7-2
CASSFSLGTSVDNEQFF
>few|TRBJ2-3|TRBV29-1
CSVEELAPVGRPRRGDTQYF
>-|TRBJ2-3|TRBV12-3/TRBV12-4
CASSFGSSTDTQYF
>-|TRBJ1-1|TRBV7-9
CASSLTGVEAFF
>-|TRBJ2-2|TRBV20-1
CSAVDRLNTGELFF
>-|TRBJ1-2|TRBV29-1
CSGRTANYGYTF
>-|TRBJ2-7|TRBV7-9
CASSLEGPRSYEQYF
>-|TRBJ2-7|TRBV27
CASSPHPQGNEQYF
>-|TRBJ2-1|TRBV5-6
CASSLGLPGGNEQFF
>-|TRBJ2-7|TRBV20-1
CSATRGNYEQYF
>-|TRBJ1-1|TRBV29-1
CSVEQGMNTEAFF
>-|TRBJ2-1|TRBV7-8
CASSHSHFNEQFF
>-|TRBJ2-1|TRBV7-8
CASSLGLREQFF
>many|TRBJ1-1|TRBV9
CASSDREAFF
>few|TRBJ1-2|TRBV4-2
CASSQPGENYGYTF
>-|TRBJ1-1|TRBV15
CATSPWRGIGAFF
>-|TRBJ2-1|TRBV12-3/TRBV12-4
CASSSWTSGNYNEQFF
>few|TRBJ1-2|TRBV7-9
CASSSLLNYGYTF
>-|TRBJ2-3|TRBV12-3/TRBV12-4
CASSLLQDRNTDTQYF
>-|TRBJ1-3|TRBV20-1
CSARDFSAGAIYF
>-|TRBJ1-5|TRBV5-1
CASSLDERQPQHF
>-|TRBJ1-5|TRBV20-1
CSAEGQTYSNQPQHF
>-|TRBJ1-1|TRBV7-2
CASSLVDGIDTEAFF
>-|TRBJ1-1|TRBV29-1
CSVDRSQSGHTEAFF
>once|TRBJ1-1|TRBV4-3
CASSQVPESPEAFF
>-|TRBJ1-5|TRBV12-3/TRBV12-4
CASSPSESNQPQHF
>few|TRBJ1-1|TRBV12-3/TRBV12-4
CASRPRGLGEAFF
>-|TRBJ1-4|TRBV5-6
CASSLKAGTEKLFF
>few|TRBJ2-1|TRBV24-1
CATSDGTSGRVSTEQFF
>-|TRBJ2-3|TRBV6-5
CASSDRLVTDTQYF
>few|TRBJ2-7|TRBV7-6
CASSLEDRGSYEQYF
>-|TRBJ2-5|TRBV6-5
CASNEWGRADQETQYF
>few|TRBJ1-1|TRBV12-3/TRBV12-4
CASSPGRGSNTEAFF
>-|TRBJ2-1|TRBV7-9
CASSTPGQSYNEQFF
>-|TRBJ2-1|TRBV9
CASSVSGRPYNEQFF
>-|TRBJ2-5|TRBV29-1
CSVSRRSQETQYF
>-|TRBJ2-1|TRBV3-1
CASSQDWLAVDEQFF
>few|TRBJ1-2|TRBV12-3/TRBV12-4
CASSLTGGNGYTF
>few|TRBJ2-5|TRBV30
CASSGSHALGTQYF
>few|TRBJ2-1|TRBV5-1
CASKLDNEQFF
>-|TRBJ2-7|TRBV29-1
CSVGGGSRYEQYF
>-|TRBJ1-1|TRBV9
CASTFREGTEAFF
>few|TRBJ1-6|TRBV25-1
CASSESLGANHNSPLHF
>-|TRBJ1-1|TRBV6-6
CASSSQTTGNTEAFF
>few|TRBJ1-2|TRBV28
CASSSGDAKPINYGYTF
>-|TRBJ2-7|TRBV4-3
CASSQEEDSSYEQYF